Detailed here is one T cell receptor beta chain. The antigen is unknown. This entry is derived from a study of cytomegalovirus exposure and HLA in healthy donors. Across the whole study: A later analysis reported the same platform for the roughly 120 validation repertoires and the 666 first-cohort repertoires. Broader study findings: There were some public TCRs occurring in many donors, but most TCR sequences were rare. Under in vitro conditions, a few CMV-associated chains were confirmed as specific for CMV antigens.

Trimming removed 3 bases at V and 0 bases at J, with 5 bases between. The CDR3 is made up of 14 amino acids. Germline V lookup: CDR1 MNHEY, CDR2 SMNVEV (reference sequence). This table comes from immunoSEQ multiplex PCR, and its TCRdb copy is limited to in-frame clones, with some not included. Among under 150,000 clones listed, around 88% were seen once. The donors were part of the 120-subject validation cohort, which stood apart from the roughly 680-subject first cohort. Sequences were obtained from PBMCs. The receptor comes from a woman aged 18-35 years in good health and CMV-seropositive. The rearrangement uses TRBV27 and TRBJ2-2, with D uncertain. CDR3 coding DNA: TGTGCCAGCAGTTTTGCAGCGAACACCGGGGAGCTGTTTTTT. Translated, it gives CASSFAANTGELFF.